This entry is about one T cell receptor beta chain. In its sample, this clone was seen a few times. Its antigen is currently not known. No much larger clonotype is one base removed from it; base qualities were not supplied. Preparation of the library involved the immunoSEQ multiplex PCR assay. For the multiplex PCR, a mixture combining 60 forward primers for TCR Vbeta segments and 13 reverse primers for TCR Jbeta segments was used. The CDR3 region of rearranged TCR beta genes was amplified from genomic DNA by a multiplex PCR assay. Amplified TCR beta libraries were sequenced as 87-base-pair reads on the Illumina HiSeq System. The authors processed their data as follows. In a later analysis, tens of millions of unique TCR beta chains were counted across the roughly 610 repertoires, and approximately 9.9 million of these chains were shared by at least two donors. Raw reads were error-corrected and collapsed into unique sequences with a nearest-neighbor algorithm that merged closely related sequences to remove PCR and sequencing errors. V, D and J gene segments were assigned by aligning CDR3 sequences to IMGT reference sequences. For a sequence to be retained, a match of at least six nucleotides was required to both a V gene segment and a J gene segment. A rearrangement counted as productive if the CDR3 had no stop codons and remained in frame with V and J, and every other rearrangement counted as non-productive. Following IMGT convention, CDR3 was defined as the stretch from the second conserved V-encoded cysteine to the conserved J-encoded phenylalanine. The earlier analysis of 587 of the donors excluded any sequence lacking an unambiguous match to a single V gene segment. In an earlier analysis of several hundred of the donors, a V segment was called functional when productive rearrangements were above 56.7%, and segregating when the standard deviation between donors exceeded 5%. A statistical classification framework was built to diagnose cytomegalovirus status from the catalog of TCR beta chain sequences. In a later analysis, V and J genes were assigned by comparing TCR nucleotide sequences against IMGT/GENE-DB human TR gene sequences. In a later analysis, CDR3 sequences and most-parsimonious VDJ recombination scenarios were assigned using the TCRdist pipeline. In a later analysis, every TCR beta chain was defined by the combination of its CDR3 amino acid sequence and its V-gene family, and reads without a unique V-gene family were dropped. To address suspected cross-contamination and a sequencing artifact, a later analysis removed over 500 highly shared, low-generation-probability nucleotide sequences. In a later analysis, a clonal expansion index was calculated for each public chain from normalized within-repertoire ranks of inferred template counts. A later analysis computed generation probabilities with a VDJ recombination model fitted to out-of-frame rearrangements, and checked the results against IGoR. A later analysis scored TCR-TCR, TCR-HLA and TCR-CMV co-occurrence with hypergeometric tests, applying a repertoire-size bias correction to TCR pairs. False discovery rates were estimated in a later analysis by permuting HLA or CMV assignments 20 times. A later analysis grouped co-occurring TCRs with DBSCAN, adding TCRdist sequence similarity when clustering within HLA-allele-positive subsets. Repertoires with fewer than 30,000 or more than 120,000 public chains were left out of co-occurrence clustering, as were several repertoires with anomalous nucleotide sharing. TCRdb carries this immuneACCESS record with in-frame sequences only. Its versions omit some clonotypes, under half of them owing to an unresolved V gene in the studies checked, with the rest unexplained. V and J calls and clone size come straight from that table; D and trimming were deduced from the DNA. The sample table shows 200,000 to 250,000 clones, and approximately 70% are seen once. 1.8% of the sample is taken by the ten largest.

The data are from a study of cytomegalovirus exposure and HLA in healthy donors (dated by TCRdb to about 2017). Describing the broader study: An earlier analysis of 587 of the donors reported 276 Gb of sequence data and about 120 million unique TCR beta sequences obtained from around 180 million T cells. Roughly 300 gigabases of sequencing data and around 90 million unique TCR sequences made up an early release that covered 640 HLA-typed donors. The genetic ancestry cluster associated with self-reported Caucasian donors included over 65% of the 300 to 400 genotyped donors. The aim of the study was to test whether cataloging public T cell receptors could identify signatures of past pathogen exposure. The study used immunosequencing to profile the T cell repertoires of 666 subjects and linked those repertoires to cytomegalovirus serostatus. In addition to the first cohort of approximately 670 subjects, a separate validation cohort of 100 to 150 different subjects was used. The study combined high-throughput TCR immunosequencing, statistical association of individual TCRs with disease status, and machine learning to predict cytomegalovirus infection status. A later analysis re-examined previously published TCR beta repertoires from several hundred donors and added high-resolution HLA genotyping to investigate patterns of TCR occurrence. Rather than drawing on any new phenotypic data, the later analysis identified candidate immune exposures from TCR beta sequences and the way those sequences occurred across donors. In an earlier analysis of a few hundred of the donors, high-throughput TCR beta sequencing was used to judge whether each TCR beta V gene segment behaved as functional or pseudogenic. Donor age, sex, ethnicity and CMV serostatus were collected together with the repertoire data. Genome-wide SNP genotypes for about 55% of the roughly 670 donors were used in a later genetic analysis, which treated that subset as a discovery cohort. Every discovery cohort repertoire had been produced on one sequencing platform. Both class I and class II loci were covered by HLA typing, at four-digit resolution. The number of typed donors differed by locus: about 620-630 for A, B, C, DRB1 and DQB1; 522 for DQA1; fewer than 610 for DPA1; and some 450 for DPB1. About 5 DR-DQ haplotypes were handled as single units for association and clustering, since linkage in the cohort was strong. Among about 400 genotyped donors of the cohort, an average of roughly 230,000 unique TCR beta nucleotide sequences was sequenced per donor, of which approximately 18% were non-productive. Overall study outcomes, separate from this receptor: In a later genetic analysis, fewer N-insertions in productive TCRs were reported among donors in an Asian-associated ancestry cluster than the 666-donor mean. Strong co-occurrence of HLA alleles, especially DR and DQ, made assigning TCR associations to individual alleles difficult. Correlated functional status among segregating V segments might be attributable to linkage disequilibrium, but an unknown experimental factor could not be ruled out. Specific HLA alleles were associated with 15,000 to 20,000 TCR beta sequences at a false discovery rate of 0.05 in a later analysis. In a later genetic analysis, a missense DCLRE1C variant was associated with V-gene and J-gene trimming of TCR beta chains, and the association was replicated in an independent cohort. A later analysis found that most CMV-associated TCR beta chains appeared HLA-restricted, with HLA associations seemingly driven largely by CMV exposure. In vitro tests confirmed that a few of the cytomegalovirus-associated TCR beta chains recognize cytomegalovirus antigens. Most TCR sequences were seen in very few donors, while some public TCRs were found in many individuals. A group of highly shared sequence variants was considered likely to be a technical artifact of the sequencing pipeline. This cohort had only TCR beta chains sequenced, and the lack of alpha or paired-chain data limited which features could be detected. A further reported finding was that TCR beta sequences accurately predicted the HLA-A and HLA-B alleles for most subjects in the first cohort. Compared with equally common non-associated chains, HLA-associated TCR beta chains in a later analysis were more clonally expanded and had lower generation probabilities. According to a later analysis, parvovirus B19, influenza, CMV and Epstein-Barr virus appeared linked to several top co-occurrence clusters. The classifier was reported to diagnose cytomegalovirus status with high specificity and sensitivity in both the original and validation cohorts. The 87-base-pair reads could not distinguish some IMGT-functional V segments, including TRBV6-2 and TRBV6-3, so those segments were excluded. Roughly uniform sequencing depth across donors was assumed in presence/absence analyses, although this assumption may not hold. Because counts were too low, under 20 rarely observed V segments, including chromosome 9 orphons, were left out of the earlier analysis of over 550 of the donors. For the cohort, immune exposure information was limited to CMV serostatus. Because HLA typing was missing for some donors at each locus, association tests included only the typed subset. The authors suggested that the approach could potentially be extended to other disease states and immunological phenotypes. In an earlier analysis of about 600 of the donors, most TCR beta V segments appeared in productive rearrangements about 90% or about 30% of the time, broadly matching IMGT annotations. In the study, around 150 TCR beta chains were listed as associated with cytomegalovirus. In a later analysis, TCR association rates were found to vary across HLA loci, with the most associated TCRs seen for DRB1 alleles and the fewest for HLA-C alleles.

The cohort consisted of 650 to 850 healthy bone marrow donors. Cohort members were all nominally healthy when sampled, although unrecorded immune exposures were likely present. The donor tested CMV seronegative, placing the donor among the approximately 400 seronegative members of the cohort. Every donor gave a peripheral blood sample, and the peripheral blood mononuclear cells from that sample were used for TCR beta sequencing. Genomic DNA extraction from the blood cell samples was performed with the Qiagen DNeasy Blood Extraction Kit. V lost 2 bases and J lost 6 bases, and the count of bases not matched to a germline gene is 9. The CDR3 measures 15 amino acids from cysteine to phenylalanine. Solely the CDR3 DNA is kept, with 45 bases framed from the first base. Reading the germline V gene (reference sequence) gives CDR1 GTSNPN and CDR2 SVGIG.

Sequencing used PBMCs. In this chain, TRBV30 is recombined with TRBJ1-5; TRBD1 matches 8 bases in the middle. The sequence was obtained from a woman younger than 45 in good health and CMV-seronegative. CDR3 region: CAWSLRTGRFQPQHF. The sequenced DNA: TGTGCCTGGAGTCTGAGGACAGGGCGGTTTCAGCCCCAGCATTTT.